Ten or more counts support the clone carrying this TCR beta chain. Its specificity is not known. This entry comes from a study of glioma-infiltrating T cells. Study-level points and caveats: Above-expected tissue-blood divergence occurred in all gliomas, most in low-grade ones.

The iRepertoire nested amplicon-rescue multiplex PCR amplified TCR alpha and beta CDR3s from RNA. Tissue mRNA or PBMC total RNA, roughly 100-400 ng, went into one-step reverse transcription and amplification. MiXCR, applied by TCRdb to the multiplex PCR reads, yields one record per CDR3 protein. This sample has around 44,000 distinct CDR3 sequences, with about a fifth found just once. The V gene's germline CDR1 is LGHDT and CDR2 YNNKEL (reference sequence). Trimming removed 5 bases from V and 4 bases from J; junction bases left unmatched: 2. CDR3 length equals 14 residues. The V and J genes are TRBV3-1 and TRBJ1-5; 10 nucleotides align to TRBD1. The sequencing sample was made of glioma tissue, nonneoplastic brain tissue, or PBMCs (not recorded which). This sequence was found in a human donor with low-grade glioma or glioblastoma, undergoing nonglioma brain surgery, or in good health (not recorded which). The CDR3 sequence is CASSWTGGNQPQHF. The CDR3 nucleotides are TGTGCCAGCAGCTGGACAGGGGGAAATCAGCCCCAGCATTTT.